The 11 T cell receptor beta chains presented below share a single source sample, sequenced in a study of blood T cell repertoires in COVID-19. Assay: immunoSEQ multiplex PCR; the TCRdb copy retains only in-frame clones and omits some. The sample includes approximately 330,000 clones, 87% seen only once; the top ten take 9.5% to 10%. The sequenced sample was peripheral blood. These receptors were obtained from a young man with COVID-19, enrolled during active disease.

The chain recombines TRBV5-1 with TRBJ2-1; TRBD1 agrees at 8 bases. This CDR3 spans 14 amino acids. CDR1 and CDR2 from the germline V gene are SGHRS and YFSETQ. The ends lost 0 bases at V and 10 bases at J; junction bases unmatched: 6. The CDR3 here is CASSLGQGYGEQFF. In nucleotides, the CDR3 is TGCGCCAGCAGCTTGGGACAGGGGTATGGGGAGCAGTTCTTC.

The rearrangement links TRBV25-1 to TRBJ2-2; 11 nucleotides match TRBD1. CDR3 length: 17 amino acids. Trimming cost V 4 bases and J 4 bases; bases outside gene matches: 8. Germline CDR1 MGHDK, CDR2 SYGVNS. CDR3 loop: CASSASTGTGGTGELFF. The CDR3 nucleotides read TGTGCCAGCAGTGCTAGTACCGGGACAGGGGGCACCGGGGAGCTGTTTTTT.

The V gene is TRBV7-9, the J gene TRBJ2-5; D gene uncertain. Trimming left V 2 bases short and J 1 base short, with 11 bases between. CDR3 length: 15 residues. The germline CDR1 and CDR2 sequences are SEHNR and FQNEAQ (reference sequence). CDR3 DNA: TGTGCCAGCAGCTTATCCTTGTCCGGCCAAGAGACCCAGTACTTC. The encoded protein is CASSLSLSGQETQYF.

The J gene is TRBJ2-1, the V gene TRBV7-2; D perhaps matches TRBD1 (5 bases). Trimming removed 5 bases at V and 6 bases at J, with 17 bases between. Germline V gene sequence: CDR1 SGHTA, CDR2 FQGNSA. The CDR3 length is 15 residues. CDR3 coding DNA: TGTGCCAGCAGCCCACTGGGCCAGGGATCCAATGAGCAGTTCTTC. This encodes CASSPLGQGSNEQFF.

The chain combines TRBV6-5 with TRBJ2-7, with 8 nucleotides matching TRBD1. Unmatched junction bases numbered 3, after V lost 6 bases and J lost 5 bases. The germline V gene has CDR1 MNHEY and CDR2 SVGAGI. CDR3 size: 12 residues. The CDR3 sequence: CASRTTGDEQYF. The CDR3 DNA reads as TGTGCCAGCAGAACGACAGGGGACGAGCAGTACTTC.

Worth noting for this clone: A much larger clone lies a single base off, so this may be a read error. This chain joins TRBV13 and TRBJ2-7; 11 bases agree with TRBD1. Germline CDR1 is PRHDT and CDR2 is FYEKMQ (reference sequence). The CDR3 has 14 amino acids. With 4 bases clipped from V and 2 bases from J, the junction kept 1 base outside the gene matches. Here the CDR3 reads CASSSGQGAYEQYF. The DNA for the CDR3 is TGTGCCAGCAGCTCGGGACAGGGGGCCTACGAGCAGTACTTC.

This clone showed up just once. This chain uses TRBV3-1 (or the pseudogene TRBV3-2) with TRBJ2-3, with D possibly TRBD1 on 5 matching bases. The CDR3 consists of 16 residues. CDR1 and CDR2 (germline): LGHDT, YNNKEL (reference sequence). The V end was cut by 3 bases, the J end by 3 bases, with 16 bases between. CDR3 protein: CASSHRQRSWTDTQYF. As DNA, the CDR3 is TGTGCCAGCAGCCACCGACAGAGGTCTTGGACAGATACGCAGTATTTT.

The chain combines TRBV2 with TRBJ1-6; a weak D match, TRBD1 (5 bases). Trimming removed 10 bases at V and 5 bases at J, with 27 bases between. This CDR3 comprises 18 residues. Per the germline V gene, CDR1 is SNHLY and CDR2 is FYNNEI. The CDR3 spells CAITPPRAGPSNNSPLHF. CDR3 coding DNA: TGTGCCATCACTCCCCCAAGGGCGGGGCCCAGTAATAATTCACCCCTCCACTTT.

CDR3 region: CASSLKHRGRVLTDTQYF. In DNA, the CDR3 is TGTGCCAGCAGTTTAAAGCATCGCGGGAGGGTTCTCACAGATACGCAGTATTTT. V and J are TRBV28 and TRBJ2-3, with 9 bases fitting TRBD2. The V gene end was trimmed by 2 bases and the J gene end by 2 bases; junction bases not matched to a gene: 11. The CDR3 spans 18 residues. Germline V gene sequence: CDR1 MDHEN, CDR2 SYDVKM.

The chain has TRBV6-6 and TRBJ2-5; TRBD2 matches at 7 bases. The CDR3 has 15 residues. CDR1 is MNHNY and CDR2 is SVGAGI in the germline V gene (reference sequence). With 0 bases clipped from V and 4 bases from J, the junction kept 5 bases outside the gene matches. The CDR3: CASSYSLGLIETQYF. The CDR3 DNA sequence: TGTGCCAGCAGTTACTCGTTGGGACTAATAGAGACCCAGTACTTC.

The V call is TRBV5-1, the J call TRBJ2-2, with TRBD2 as a possible D gene (5 bases). The V gene's germline CDR1 is SGHRS and CDR2 YFSETQ. V gave up 0 bases and J gave up 3 bases, with 12 bases separating them. This CDR3 comprises 16 residues. CDR3 amino acids: CASSLGRARDTGELFF. The CDR3 bases are TGCGCCAGCAGCTTGGGTCGGGCGCGGGACACCGGGGAGCTGTTTTTT. The full variable domain, rest sourced from reference TRBV5-1 and TRBJ2-2, is KAGVTQTPRYLIKTRGQQVTLSCSPISGHRSVSWYQQTPGQGLQFLFEYFSETQRNKGNFPGRFSGRQFSNSRSEMNVSTLELGDSALYLCASSLGRARDTGELFFGEGSRLTVL.